These T cell receptor beta chains were read from a single sample in a study of response to subunit inactivated influenza vaccine. TCRdb itself ran the RT-PCR reads through MiXCR, one entry per CDR3 protein. Altogether over 800,000 distinct CDR3 sequences are present, 20% to 25% being singletons, with the ten largest covering roughly 10%. The sample in question was PBMCs from blood, obtained approximately 5 days after vaccination. These TCRs come from a man over 45 who received an inactivated influenza vaccine. Each CDR3 is given without its conserved first and last residue.

CDR3aa | v_gene
ASSSTGTSPYNEQF | TRBV12-3/TRBV12-4
ASSYSRPETQY | TRBV12-3/TRBV12-4
SARDGARGIHEQY | TRBV20-1
ASSLWVVRPGVPGTQY | TRBV11-2
ASTGTSYHTQY | TRBV10-3
ASADRSEY | TRBV7-9
ASKKGQETQY | TRBV5-1
AGGPGQSYEQY | TRBV7-9
ASSPGTLYGYT | TRBV11-2
ASSPRPGVTYNEQF | TRBV4-1
ASSLRSGTYNEQF | TRBV7-3
ASSVVGDGPVGQETQY | TRBV9
ASTMTSGIWNEQF | TRBV7-8
ATSRDLSGLNQPQH | TRBV15
ASRTSVREQY | TRBV28
ASSFPDRDTDTQY | TRBV28
ASRKIAGYNEQF | TRBV7-8
ASSTYLGRANEQF | TRBV7-9
SARRTGDMETQY | TRBV20-1
ASSLAYLYEQY | TRBV28
ASRTGYPTEKLF | TRBV28
ASSVGLAGATDTQY | TRBV2
ASSLAFRVQETQY | TRBV7-2
ASRGISSGELF | TRBV7-3
ASSQDGTGHNEQF | TRBV4-2
ASSQGQGPSSYEQY | TRBV9
ASSLAYETSGSYNEQF | TRBV5-4
SASSSTPRAGGTYNEQF | TRBV20-1
SAAMVGADNSPLH | TRBV20-1
ASSSSLAGTGELF | TRBV5-1
ASSVGLAGVGDTQY | TRBV7-2
ASSISGRRAGELF | TRBV12-3/TRBV12-4
ASRVEGAWTEAF | TRBV11-2